One and the same sample provided the 10 T cell receptor beta chains below, sequenced in a study of blood T cells in healthy people across ages. A second roughly 7 to 12 cycle PCR used barcoded and J-beta primers. TCRdb redid the calling of the 5' RACE reads with MiXCR, one entry per CDR3 protein. The profile shows 750,000 to 950,000 distinct CDR3 sequences, about 27% of them singletons. This sample also belongs to another study, concerning T cells of mothers and their children.

The sequenced sample was blood. The receptor set was obtained from a woman aged 40 to 55 in good health.

The table lists this clonotype with a few counts. This chain connects TRBV7-2 to TRBJ2-2, with D possibly called TRBD1 or TRBD2 (5 bases each). The CDR3 has 15 amino acids. Trimming removed 6 bases at V and 0 bases at J, with 11 bases between. CDR1 is SGHTA, CDR2 FQGNSA, per germline. The CDR3 sequence: CASSPGRTNTGELFF. The CDR3 nucleotides read TGTGCCAGCAGTCCGGGACGTACGAACACCGGGGAGCTGTTTTTT.

This clonotype has at least ten counts. This chain connects TRBV20-1 to TRBJ2-5, with 10 bases matching TRBD1. Germline V gene lookup returns CDR1 DFQATT and CDR2 SNEGSKA (reference sequence). This CDR3 contains 14 residues. The trim removed 2 bases at V and 11 bases at J, leaving 11 bases unmatched. This chain's CDR3 is CSARQTGGLYGQYF. CDR3 DNA sequence: TGCAGTGCTAGACAGACAGGGGGCTTGTACGGGCAGTACTTC.

This clonotype has only a few counts. The gene calls are TRBV2 and TRBJ2-3; 7 bases fit TRBD1. This CDR3 contains 15 residues. Germline V gives CDR1 SNHLY, CDR2 FYNNEI. With 7 bases clipped from V and 1 base from J, the junction kept 8 bases outside the gene matches. CDR3 amino acids: CASTKQGLGTDTQYF. For the CDR3, the DNA is TGTGCCAGCACCAAACAGGGGTTGGGCACAGATACGCAGTATTTT.

On this clonotype itself: Possible read error: a much larger clone is one base away. The gene calls are TRBV29-1 and TRBJ2-5; 8 positions agree with TRBD1. Trimming at V came to 3 bases and at J to 0 bases, leaving 9 bases not matched to a gene. CDR1 is SQVTM, CDR2 ANQGSEA, per germline. The CDR3 spans 16 residues. The CDR3 nucleotides read TGCAGCGTTGAGCAAGTACAGGGGGGCTACCAAGAGACCCAGTACTTC. It encodes CSVEQVQGGYQETQYF.

This clonotype was detected only a few times. This chain links TRBV20-1 with TRBJ1-2; D is unclear. CDR3 length: 13 residues. Germline CDR1 and CDR2: DFQATT and SNEGSKA (reference sequence). Trimming removed 8 bases at V and 2 bases at J, with 15 bases between. The CDR3 bases are TGCAGTCCTGAGAGTACAGTAAACTATGGCTACACCTTC. As protein: CSPESTVNYGYTF.

This clonotype showed up just once. A much more abundant neighbour one base away suggests this may be a read error. The J gene is TRBJ1-6, the V gene TRBV12-3 or TRBV12-4, with TRBD1 identical over 10 bases. The CDR3 has 15 amino acids. CDR3 coding DNA: TGTGTCAGCAGTTCCCGGACAGGGGGAGGGGCACCCCTCCACTTT. Translation: CVSSSRTGGGAPLHF.

There are a few counts of this clonotype. The chain combines TRBV12-3 or TRBV12-4 with TRBJ2-1; 9 bases align to TRBD2. The length of the CDR3 is 16 residues. J gave up 8 bases and V 0 bases, and 8 bases lay outside the gene matches. The CDR3 nucleotides are TGTGCCAGCAGTTTAGCGGGGCTAGCGGGGATGGATGAGCAGTTCTTC. Protein product: CASSLAGLAGMDEQFF.

The chain has TRBV15 and TRBJ2-3; TRBD1 aligns across 10 bases. This CDR3 is 17 amino acids long. The germline V gene encodes CDR1 LNHNV and CDR2 YYDKDF (reference sequence). The J segment lost 4 bases and the V segment lost 1 base, leaving 8 bases of the junction unmatched. The CDR3 DNA sequence: TGTGCCACCAGCAGAGGGATTTGGGACAGGGGAGCAGATACGCAGTATTTT. It codes for CATSRGIWDRGADTQYF.

The V call is TRBV28, the J call TRBJ1-2; no definite D call. V lost 5 bases and J lost 8, with 18 bases in between. The CDR3 is 14 amino acids. Germline V lookup: CDR1 MDHEN, CDR2 SYDVKM. The CDR3 DNA sequence: TGTGCCAGCAGTGCCTCCGGACTATTGGTGGGCTACACCTTC. It translates to CASSASGLLVGYTF.

Notes on this clonotype: A much larger clone differs from this one at a single base, so this may be a read error. The CDR3: CASSWDGATNEKLFF. CDR3 coding DNA: TGTGCCAGCAGTTGGGACGGAGCAACTAATGAAAAACTGTTTTTT. This chain connects TRBV27 to TRBJ1-4, with a weak D call TRBD1 (5 bases). The CDR3 spans 15 residues. Trimming left V 4 bases short and J 0 bases short, with 9 bases between. Per germline, CDR1 MNHEY and CDR2 SMNVEV (reference sequence).